This TCR beta chain was profiled in a study of T cells after yellow fever vaccination. TCRdb re-derived calls from the 5' RACE reads in MiXCR, one entry per CDR3 protein. The repertoire holds 150,000 to 200,000 distinct CDR3 sequences, with approximately 11% as singletons. This receptor was taken from a man aged 18 to 29 who received the YFV17D yellow fever vaccine. This specimen consisted of CD8+ T cells sorted from PBMCs, obtained 15 days after the yellow fever booster vaccination.

The CDR3 coding sequence is TGTGCCAGCAGCTTAGAGGCGGGACAGCCCCAGCATTTT. Amino acids: CASSLEAGQPQHF. The gene calls are TRBV7-9 and TRBJ1-5; D remains unclear. The CDR3 sequence is 13 residues long. The V gene's germline CDR1 is SEHNR and CDR2 FQNEAQ (reference sequence). Trimming stripped 1 base from V and 7 bases from J, with 8 bases between.